This passage covers 22 T cell receptor beta chains from one sample sequenced in a study of blood T cell repertoires in COVID-19. Method: immunoSEQ multiplex PCR; TCRdb's copy keeps in-frame clones and lacks some. The sample lists 200,000 or so clones, about four fifths occurring once. Specimen: peripheral blood. Every receptor here comes from a woman in her seventies with active or convalescent COVID-19.

The chain joins TRBV6-5 to TRBJ1-2; TRBD1 agrees at 10 bases. This CDR3 is built from 14 residues. Losses at the gene ends were 0 bases for V and 8 bases for J; bases not matched to a gene: 3. Germline CDR1 is MNHEY and CDR2 is SVGAGI. This chain's CDR3 is CASSYSTGGEGYTF. DNA for the CDR3: TGTGCCAGCAGTTACTCGACAGGGGGCGAAGGCTACACCTTC.

V usage is TRBV28 and J usage is TRBJ2-7; 9 bases fit TRBD1. V shed 5 bases, J shed 0 bases, and the junction held 8 bases outside the gene matches. There are 16 residues in the CDR3. Germline V CDR1 and CDR2: MDHEN, SYDVKM. CDR3 DNA sequence: TGTGCCAGCAGTCCTGGGGACAGGGACTACTCCTACGAGCAGTACTTC. Amino acids: CASSPGDRDYSYEQYF.

J is TRBJ1-2 and V is TRBV7-9; no reliable D call. Germline values: CDR1 SEHNR, CDR2 FQNEAQ (reference sequence). The CDR3 consists of 12 residues. The ends were cut back, 3 bases at V and 4 bases at J, with 6 bases in the middle. CDR3 loop: CASSFSGYGYTF. The DNA of the CDR3 is TGTGCCAGCAGCTTTTCCGGCTATGGCTACACCTTC.

The genes are TRBV29-1 and TRBJ2-2; the D gene is possibly TRBD2 (5 bases). Trimming removed 5 bases at V and 7 bases at J, with 23 bases between. Per the germline V gene, CDR1 is SQVTM and CDR2 is ANQGSEA. The CDR3 consists of 16 residues. The CDR3 coding sequence is TGCAGCGTTCGATCTACTTGGCGGGTTGAGGGCGGGGAGCTGTTTTTT. Its protein product is CSVRSTWRVEGGELFF.

The V and J genes are TRBV5-4 and TRBJ2-1; no firm D call. Germline V gene data show CDR1 as SGHNT and CDR2 as YYREEE (reference sequence). The CDR3 sequence is 13 residues long. The germline V and J ends were trimmed by 2 bases and 4 bases, with 7 bases remaining between them. CDR3: CASSFGGYNEQFF. CDR3 DNA: TGTGCCAGCAGCTTCGGCGGATACAATGAGCAGTTCTTC.

The sample holds a few counts of this clone. The genes are TRBV12-3 or TRBV12-4 and TRBJ1-6; a possible D gene is TRBD1 (5 bases). Trimming cost V 5 bases and J 11 bases, with 13 bases left between them. The CDR3 spans 13 residues. CDR3 residues: CASSLAGIPPLHF. In nucleotides, the CDR3 is TGTGCCAGCAGTCTCGCAGGGATACCACCCCTCCACTTT.

V is TRBV20-1 and J is TRBJ1-1, with 7 bases fitting TRBD1. Germline V gives CDR1 DFQATT, CDR2 SNEGSKA (reference sequence). The CDR3 is 11 amino acids. Unmatched junction bases numbered 0, after V lost 5 bases and J lost 3 bases. CDR3 bases: TGCAGTGCTGACAGGGACACTGAAGCTTTCTTT. This gives the protein CSADRDTEAFF.

The genes are TRBV2 and TRBJ2-7; 7 bases are a match to TRBD1. Germline assignment: CDR1 SNHLY and CDR2 FYNNEI. The V gene end was trimmed by 0 bases and the J gene end by 6 bases; junction bases not matched to a gene: 14. The CDR3 loop spans 17 amino acids. CDR3 in amino acids: CASSEARGGGRVGEQYF. CDR3 bases: TGTGCCAGCAGTGAAGCGCGAGGGGGCGGCAGGGTGGGCGAGCAGTACTTC.

This clone was found once. The genes are TRBV7-9 and TRBJ2-7; D is perhaps TRBD1 (5 bases). The CDR3 is made up of 11 amino acids. Germline V gives CDR1 SEHNR, CDR2 FQNEAQ (reference sequence). V dropped 6 bases and J dropped 5 bases, with 8 bases sitting between them. The CDR3 here is CASSQGNEQYF. CDR3 DNA sequence: TGTGCCAGCAGTCAGGGTAACGAGCAGTACTTC.

The chain has TRBV27 and TRBJ1-5; D is unclear. V was shortened by 6 bases and J by 2 bases, with 11 bases between the two germline ends. This CDR3 spans 14 amino acids. Germline V gene lookup returns CDR1 MNHEY and CDR2 SMNVEV (reference sequence). The DNA for the CDR3 is TGTGCCAGCAGCCCCCACCAGGGCAATCAGCCCCAGCATTTT. This codes for CASSPHQGNQPQHF.

This chain links TRBV29-1 with TRBJ2-7, with TRBD1 as a possible D gene (7 bases). Trimming stripped 2 bases from V and 3 bases from J, with 20 bases between. CDR3 length: 16 residues. CDR1 and CDR2 (germline): SQVTM, ANQGSEA. CDR3 sequence (DNA): TGCAGCGTTGAATTAGGAGGGACAGCGCCATTCTACGAGCAGTACTTC. Encoded protein: CSVELGGTAPFYEQYF.

The chain recombines TRBV28 with TRBJ2-7; a possible D gene is TRBD2 (6 bases). The V gene's germline CDR1 is MDHEN and CDR2 SYDVKM. The CDR3 runs to 14 residues. V lost 3 bases, J lost 6 bases, and 15 bases lay in between. The CDR3 coding sequence is TGTGCCAGCAGTTTTGGAAGGGACTCTCGCGAGCAGTACTTC. Translating gives CASSFGRDSREQYF.

The chain uses TRBV10-3 and TRBJ2-5, with 9 bases that match TRBD1. V gave up 3 bases and J gave up 4 bases; unmatched junction bases: 6. The germline gives CDR1 ENHRY, CDR2 SYGVKD. This CDR3 has 15 residues. CDR3: CAISDRTGAAETQYF. In nucleotides, the CDR3 is TGTGCCATCAGTGACCGGACAGGGGCGGCAGAGACCCAGTACTTC.

The V and J genes are TRBV2 and TRBJ2-3; D may be TRBD1 (6 bases). In germline, CDR1 is SNHLY, CDR2 FYNNEI. The V and J ends lost 3 bases and 3 bases respectively, with 13 bases between them. The length of the CDR3 is 15 residues. The CDR3 DNA is TGTGCCAGCAGTGACTTCAGGGGAATAACAGATACGCAGTATTTT. Its protein product is CASSDFRGITDTQYF.

This clone was found once. V is TRBV11-2 and J is TRBJ1-3, with TRBD1 as a possible D gene (6 bases). Germline assignment: CDR1 SGHAT and CDR2 FQNNGV. Trimming took off 5 bases at V and 0 bases at J, with 11 bases between the two ends. The CDR3 consists of 15 residues. The CDR3 here is CASSPGTRSGNTIYF. The CDR3 DNA is TGTGCCAGCAGCCCAGGGACACGCTCTGGAAACACCATATATTTT.

The chain recombines TRBV9 with TRBJ1-1; no reliable D call. Trimming removed 0 bases from V and 3 bases from J, with 12 bases in between. CDR3 length equals 15 residues. Germline loops: CDR1 SGDLS, CDR2 YYNGEE. CDR3 loop: CASSVVGSWDTEAFF. CDR3 bases: TGTGCCAGCAGCGTAGTGGGCAGCTGGGACACTGAAGCTTTCTTT.

The V and J genes are TRBV5-1 and TRBJ2-6, with 8 bases aligning to TRBD1. V lost 4 bases, J lost 0 bases, and 6 bases stayed unmatched. CDR1 and CDR2 from the germline V gene are SGHRS and YFSETQ. This CDR3 contains 17 residues. For the CDR3, the DNA is TGCGCCAGCAGCGCGGGACAGGTCCCCTCTGGGGCCAACGTCCTGACTTTC. Its protein is CASSAGQVPSGANVLTF.

In DNA, the CDR3 is TGTGCCAGCAGTTACACCCTAAACTATGGCTACACCTTC. Its protein is CASSYTLNYGYTF. The gene calls are TRBV6-5 and TRBJ1-2, with unresolved D. In germline, CDR1 is MNHEY, CDR2 SVGAGI. V lost 2 bases and J lost 2, with 6 bases in between. The CDR3 consists of 13 residues.

The rearrangement uses TRBV19 and TRBJ2-3, with a weak D call TRBD2 (6 bases). V was clipped by 7 bases and J by 8 bases, with 19 bases between them. Germline CDR1 LNHDA, CDR2 SQIVND (reference sequence). This CDR3 is 14 amino acids long. CDR3 DNA sequence: TGTGCCAGTACAAATTCCGGGACTCGCAGTACGCAGTATTTT. It encodes CASTNSGTRSTQYF.

The chain carries TRBV5-4 and TRBJ1-4; D gene unclear. The V end was cut by 0 bases, the J end by 5 bases, with 14 bases between. There are 16 residues in the CDR3. CDR1 and CDR2 from the germline V gene are SGHNT and YYREEE (reference sequence). The CDR3 DNA is TGTGCCAGCAGCTTGGGAGGTCTAGCACCCAATGAAAAACTGTTTTTT. Residues: CASSLGGLAPNEKLFF. Based on the CDR3 plus reference TRBV5-4 and TRBJ1-4, the full variable domain is ETGVTQSPTHLIKTRGQQVTLRCSSQSGHNTVSWYQQALGQGPQFIFQYYREEENGRGNFPPRFSGLQFPNYSSELNVNALELDDSALYLCASSLGGLAPNEKLFFGSGTQLSVL.

This rearrangement joins TRBV9 to TRBJ2-7; TRBD1 might be the D (6 bases). The CDR3 extends over 15 amino acids. The germline V and J ends were trimmed by 10 bases and 1 base, with 21 bases remaining between them. Germline V gene sequence: CDR1 SGDLS, CDR2 YYNGEE. The CDR3 loop reads CAGILGQHISYEQYF. The CDR3 DNA sequence: TGTGCCGGCATCCTCGGACAGCACATTTCCTACGAGCAGTACTTC. The complete variable domain, with remaining parts taken from reference TRBV9 and TRBJ2-7, reads DSGVTQTPKHLITATGQRVTLRCSPRSGDLSVYWYQQSLDQGLQFLIQYYNGEERAKGNILERFSAQQFPDLHSELNLSSLELGDSALYFCAGILGQHISYEQYFGPGTRLTVT.

This clone was observed a few times. The CDR3 coding sequence is TGTGCCAGCATGCAGCGTGGATTGGGCTACACCTTC. Amino acid sequence: CASMQRGLGYTF. The V and J genes are TRBV6-5 and TRBJ1-2; the D is unclear. This CDR3 region has 12 residues. The germline gives CDR1 MNHEY, CDR2 SVGAGI. V was shortened by 7 bases and J by 8 bases, with 14 bases between the two germline ends.